These T cell receptor beta chains were read from a single sample in a study of beta chain features in type 1 diabetes. Only in-frame clones appear in the TCRdb table, and some are missing; sequencing was by immunoSEQ multiplex PCR. The sample consists of some 170,000 clones, about 63% of them appearing once. The sample taken for sequencing was naive CD4+ T cells from blood. The receptor source for this set is a man in his thirties or forties with type 1 diabetes. Each CDR3 is given with its conserved first and last residue. The D gene is left open where the match is weak. Not every row has a clone size; where given, it reads once, few, many or a size class.

cdr3_nt	cdr3_aa	d_call	j_call	clone_size	v_call
TGCGCCAGCAGCTTGGAAGGGTATAGCAATCAGCCCCAGCATTTT	CASSLEGYSNQPQHF	NA	TRBJ1-5	NA	TRBV5-1
TGTGCCAGCAGCTTAGGCTTACAAGCCTACGAGCAGTACTTC	CASSLGLQAYEQYF	NA	TRBJ2-7	NA	TRBV7-9
TGTGCCAGCAGTTTACCCGGGGCCCCAAAGCAGTTCTTC	CASSLPGAPKQFF	NA	TRBJ2-1	few	TRBV28
TGTGCCAGCAGCCCCCTAGGCGGGGGGGCAACAGATACGCAGTATTTT	CASSPLGGGATDTQYF	TRBD2	TRBJ2-3	NA	TRBV7-2
TGTGCCAGCAGTTTGGACAGGGGGGTTGACATTCAGTACTTC	CASSLDRGVDIQYF	TRBD1	TRBJ2-4	NA	TRBV27
TGTGCCAGCAGTTTACCGGACAGGGGCAACAATGAGCAGTTCTTC	CASSLPDRGNNEQFF	TRBD1	TRBJ2-1	NA	TRBV28
TGTGCCAGCAGTTACTCGAGTCGCAAAGAGACCCAGTACTTC	CASSYSSRKETQYF	NA	TRBJ2-5	NA	TRBV6-5
TGCGCCAGCAGCTCGGGCCATGGAGGGACAGATACGCAGTATTTT	CASSSGHGGTDTQYF	NA	TRBJ2-3	NA	TRBV5-1
TGTGCCAGCAGTGCTCTGCAGTCGGAGACCCAGTACTTC	CASSALQSETQYF	NA	TRBJ2-5	NA	TRBV9
TGTGCCAGCAGCTTGCACGAGCCACTGGACTCTCTCCTTTCCTACGAGCAGTACTTC	CASSLHEPLDSLLSYEQYF	NA	TRBJ2-7	few	TRBV7-8
TGTGCCTGGAGCCCACCGGGGGGTGAGCAGTTCTTC	CAWSPPGGEQFF	TRBD2	TRBJ2-1	NA	TRBV30
TGTGCCACACAGGGAAGGAACACTGAAGCTTTCTTT	CATQGRNTEAFF	NA	TRBJ1-1	few	TRBV2
TGCGCCAGCAGCCATGAGGAGAGTTCGCAGTATTTT	CASSHEESSQYF	NA	TRBJ2-3	NA	TRBV4-1
TGCGCCAGCAGCGGAGGGTCACAGGGTATATGGTCGGATGAGCAGTTCTTC	CASSGGSQGIWSDEQFF	NA	TRBJ2-1	NA	TRBV5-1
TGCGCCAGCAGCCAAGATTGGGGGACAAGCTCCTACAATGAGCAGTTCTTC	CASSQDWGTSSYNEQFF	NA	TRBJ2-1	NA	TRBV4-3
TGTGCCAGCAGCCCCTTGGCGGGGGGCCCCTACGAGCAGTACTTC	CASSPLAGGPYEQYF	TRBD2	TRBJ2-7	NA	TRBV7-2
TGTGCCAGCTCACCAGGGGGGACTGCTTTGGAGCAGTACTTC	CASSPGGTALEQYF	NA	TRBJ2-7	NA	TRBV18
TGTGCCATCAGTGAGTCAGTCCCCCTGAGTGGCTACACCTTC	CAISESVPLSGYTF	NA	TRBJ1-2	NA	TRBV10-3
TGTGCCAGCAGCTCCCGGGGCACAGATACGCAGTATTTT	CASSSRGTDTQYF	NA	TRBJ2-3	NA	TRBV7-8
TGTGCCAGCAGCGTAGGTAGTAGCGGGGTAGGTCTGGAAGAGACCCAGTACTTC	CASSVGSSGVGLEETQYF	TRBD2	TRBJ2-5	NA	TRBV9
TGCAGCGCGGTCAGAGGTGGACAGGGGGCGGTGAATGAGCAGTTCTTC	CSAVRGGQGAVNEQFF	TRBD1	TRBJ2-1	few	TRBV29-1
TGTGCCAGCTCACCGGGGGACCTCAACTATGGCTACACCTTC	CASSPGDLNYGYTF	NA	TRBJ1-2	NA	TRBV18
TGTGCCAGCAGCTTAGAGGGCCGGTACAATGAGCAGTTCTTC	CASSLEGRYNEQFF	NA	TRBJ2-1	NA	TRBV7-9
TGTGCCTGGAGCGTAGGGACAGGGGGGCACTATGGCTACACCTTC	CAWSVGTGGHYGYTF	TRBD1	TRBJ1-2	few	TRBV30
TGTGCCAGCAGTCATACCACAGGGTATGGGGCCAACGTCCTGACTTTC	CASSHTTGYGANVLTF	NA	TRBJ2-6	NA	TRBV28
TGTGCCAGCAGCTTAGTTACCGGGGAGCTGTTTTTT	CASSLVTGELFF	NA	TRBJ2-2	NA	TRBV7-6
TGTGCCAGCAGCTTAGTAGGCGGGCCTGGCACAGATACGCAGTATTTT	CASSLVGGPGTDTQYF	NA	TRBJ2-3	NA	TRBV7-2
TGTGCCAGCTCACCCCCCTTCGGGCAAGAGACCCAGTACTTC	CASSPPFGQETQYF	NA	TRBJ2-5	few	TRBV18
TGTGCCAGCAGCCGGGGCGGGACAGGGGCCTACGAGCAGTACTTC	CASSRGGTGAYEQYF	TRBD1	TRBJ2-7	NA	TRBV27
TGTGCCAGTACCTCTAGCGGGGAGAACTACGAGCAGTACTTC	CASTSSGENYEQYF	TRBD2	TRBJ2-7	NA	TRBV19
TGTGCCAGCAGTCATCGGCCGACAGATCCTGGGGCCAACGTCCTGACTTTC	CASSHRPTDPGANVLTF	NA	TRBJ2-6	NA	TRBV6-8
TGTGCCAGCTCACCGGAGGGGGATGAGCAGTTCTTC	CASSPEGDEQFF	NA	TRBJ2-1	NA	TRBV18
TGTGCCAGCAGCCCTGGGACAGTATGGAACATTCAGTACTTC	CASSPGTVWNIQYF	TRBD1	TRBJ2-4	NA	TRBV7-2
TGTGCCAGCAGCCCCCCTGCCGGGACTAGCGGGGGGACGCAGTATTTT	CASSPPAGTSGGTQYF	TRBD2	TRBJ2-3	NA	TRBV9
TGTGCCAGCAAGCTTGCAGCGGTAGACAATGAGCAGTTCTTC	CASKLAAVDNEQFF	NA	TRBJ2-1	few	TRBV7-9
TGTGCCAGCAGCCTGGCAGGGGGTAGATTTAGCATTCAGTACTTC	CASSLAGGRFSIQYF	TRBD1	TRBJ2-4	NA	TRBV28
TGCGCCAGCAGTCTACAGGGGGCGCTGGCAGATACGCAGTATTTT	CASSLQGALADTQYF	TRBD1	TRBJ2-3	NA	TRBV4-3
TGCAGTGCTAGTCACGGAGAGACCCAGTACTTC	CSASHGETQYF	NA	TRBJ2-5	few	TRBV20-1
TGTGCCAGCAGCTTAGATAGCACAGATACGCAGTATTTT	CASSLDSTDTQYF	NA	TRBJ2-3	once	TRBV7-2
TGTGCCAGCAGCCCCGGGCTCACTGGGGCCAACGTCCTGACTTTC	CASSPGLTGANVLTF	NA	TRBJ2-6	few	TRBV6-5
TGTGCCAGCAGCCATTCGTACTCCGTTGGCGAAAAACTGTTTTTT	CASSHSYSVGEKLFF	NA	TRBJ1-4	NA	TRBV7-2
TGTGCCAGTAGTCCCAGTGGTTACGAGCAGTACTTC	CASSPSGYEQYF	NA	TRBJ2-7	NA	TRBV19
TGTGCCAGCAGTGATACAGGGGCGGGGGAAAAACTGTTTTTT	CASSDTGAGEKLFF	TRBD1	TRBJ1-4	NA	TRBV25-1
TGTGCCAGCAGCCCTAGGACTACTAACAATGAGCAGTTCTTC	CASSPRTTNNEQFF	NA	TRBJ2-1	few	TRBV4-2
TGCAGCGAGTTAGGGACAGGGGGGAATAGGAATGAGCAGTTCTTC	CSELGTGGNRNEQFF	TRBD1	TRBJ2-1	few	TRBV29-1
TGTGCCAGCAGCAGCCGGGACAGGGGCTACACCTTC	CASSSRDRGYTF	TRBD1	TRBJ1-2	NA	TRBV7-6
TGTGCCACCAGCAGCGGCCCGAGACTAGCGGAAGAGACCCAGTACTTC	CATSSGPRLAEETQYF	TRBD2	TRBJ2-5	few	TRBV15
TGTGCCAGCAGCTTATACCACAGGGTAGGCACAGATACGCAGTATTTT	CASSLYHRVGTDTQYF	NA	TRBJ2-3	NA	TRBV7-9
TGTGCCAGCAGCGTAGAGCCGACAGGGAATACGCAGTATTTT	CASSVEPTGNTQYF	TRBD1	TRBJ2-3	few	TRBV9
TGCAGCGCCCGACAGGGTATCATCTACGAGCAGTACTTC	CSARQGIIYEQYF	TRBD1	TRBJ2-7	NA	TRBV29-1
TGTGCCAGCAGTCGACAGCACGAGGGAAGTGCCCAGTACTTC	CASSRQHEGSAQYF	NA	TRBJ2-5	NA	TRBV7-2
TGTGCCTGGAGTGAAGGAGGCCGAAATCAGCCCCAGCATTTT	CAWSEGGRNQPQHF	NA	TRBJ1-5	NA	TRBV30
TGCGCCAGCAGCCATAAACCAGACAGGGCTACGCAGTATTTT	CASSHKPDRATQYF	TRBD1	TRBJ2-3	NA	TRBV4-3
TGTGCCTGGAGTGTGCGTGAAACGATGGGAGCTTTCTTT	CAWSVRETMGAFF	NA	TRBJ1-1	NA	TRBV30